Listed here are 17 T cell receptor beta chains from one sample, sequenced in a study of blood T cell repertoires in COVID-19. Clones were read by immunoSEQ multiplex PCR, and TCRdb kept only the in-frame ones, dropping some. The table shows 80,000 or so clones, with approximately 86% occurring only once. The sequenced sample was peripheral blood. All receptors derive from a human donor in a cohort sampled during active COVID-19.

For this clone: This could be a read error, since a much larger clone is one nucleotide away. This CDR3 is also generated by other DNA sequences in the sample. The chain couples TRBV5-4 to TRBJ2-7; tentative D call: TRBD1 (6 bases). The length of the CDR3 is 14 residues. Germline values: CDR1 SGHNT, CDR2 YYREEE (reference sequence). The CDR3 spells CASSLTRGTYEQYF. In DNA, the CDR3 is TGTGCCAGCAGCTTAACCAGGGGCACCTACGAGCAGTACTTT.

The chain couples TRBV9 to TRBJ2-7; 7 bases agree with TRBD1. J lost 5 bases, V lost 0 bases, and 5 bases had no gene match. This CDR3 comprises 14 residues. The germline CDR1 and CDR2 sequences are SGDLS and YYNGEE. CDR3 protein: CASSVGGQADEQYF. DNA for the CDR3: TGTGCCAGCAGCGTAGGAGGACAGGCGGACGAGCAGTACTTC.

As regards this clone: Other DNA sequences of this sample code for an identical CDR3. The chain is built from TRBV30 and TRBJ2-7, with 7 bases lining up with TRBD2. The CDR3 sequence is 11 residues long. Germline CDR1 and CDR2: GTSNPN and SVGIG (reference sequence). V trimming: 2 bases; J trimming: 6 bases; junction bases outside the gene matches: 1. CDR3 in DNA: TGTGCCTGGAGTTGGGGGGGCGAGCAGTACTTC. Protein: CAWSWGGEQYF.

The CDR3: CASSLGASGANVLTF. In DNA, the CDR3 is TGCGCCAGCAGCTTGGGAGCTTCTGGGGCCAACGTCCTGACTTTC. V is TRBV5-1 and J is TRBJ2-6; D remains ambiguous. The V end was cut by 0 bases, the J end by 1 base, with 5 bases between. Looked up from germline, CDR1 is SGHRS and CDR2 is YFSETQ. The CDR3 has 15 residues. Based on the CDR3 plus reference TRBV5-1 and TRBJ2-6, the full variable domain is KAGVTQTPRYLIKTRGQQVTLSCSPISGHRSVSWYQQTPGQGLQFLFEYFSETQRNKGNFPGRFSGRQFSNSRSEMNVSTLELGDSALYLCASSLGASGANVLTFGAGSRLTVL.

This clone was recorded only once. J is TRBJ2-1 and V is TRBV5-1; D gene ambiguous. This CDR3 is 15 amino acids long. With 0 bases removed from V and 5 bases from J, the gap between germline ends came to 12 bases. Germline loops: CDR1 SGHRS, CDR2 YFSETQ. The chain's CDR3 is CASSLGVAVDNEQFF. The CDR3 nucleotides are TGCGCCAGCAGCTTGGGAGTAGCAGTAGACAATGAGCAGTTCTTC.

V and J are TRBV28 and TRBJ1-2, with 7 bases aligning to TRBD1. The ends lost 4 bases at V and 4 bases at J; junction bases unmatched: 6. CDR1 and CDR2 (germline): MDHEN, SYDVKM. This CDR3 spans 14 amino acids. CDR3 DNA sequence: TGTGCCAGCAGTTCGACAGGGATCTTCTATGGCTACACCTTC. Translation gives CASSSTGIFYGYTF.

The DNA for the CDR3 is TGCGCCAGCAGCTTCTGGACTAGAAACAATGAGCAGTTCTTC. This codes for CASSFWTRNNEQFF. The chain joins TRBV5-1 to TRBJ2-1, with 7 bases fitting TRBD2. The CDR3 length is 14 residues. The V and J ends lost 2 bases and 5 bases, in that order; junction bases with no gene match: 4. Looked up from germline, CDR1 is SGHRS and CDR2 is YFSETQ.

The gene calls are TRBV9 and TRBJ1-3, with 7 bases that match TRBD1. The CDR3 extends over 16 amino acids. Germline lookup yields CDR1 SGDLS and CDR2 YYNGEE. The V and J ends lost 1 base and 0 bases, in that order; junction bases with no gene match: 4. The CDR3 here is CASSVRGQSSGNTIYF. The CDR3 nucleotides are TGTGCCAGCAGCGTAAGGGGGCAGTCCTCTGGAAACACCATATATTTT.

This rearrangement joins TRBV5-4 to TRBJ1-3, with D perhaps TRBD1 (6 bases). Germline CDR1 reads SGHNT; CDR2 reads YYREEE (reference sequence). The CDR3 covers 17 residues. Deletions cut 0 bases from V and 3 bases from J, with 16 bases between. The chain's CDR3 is CASSLDRARSIGNTIYF. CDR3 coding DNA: TGTGCCAGCAGCTTGGACAGGGCTCGTTCAATTGGAAACACCATATATTTT.

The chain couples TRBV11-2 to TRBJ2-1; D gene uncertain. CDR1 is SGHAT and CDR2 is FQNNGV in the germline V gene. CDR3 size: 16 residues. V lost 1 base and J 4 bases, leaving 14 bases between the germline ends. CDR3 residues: CASSLAGRGSYNEQFF. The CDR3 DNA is TGTGCCAGCAGCTTAGCGGGTAGAGGCTCATACAATGAGCAGTTCTTC. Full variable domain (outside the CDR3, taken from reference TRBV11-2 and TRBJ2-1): EAGVAQSPRYKIIEKRQSVAFWCNPISGHATLYWYQQILGQGPKLLIQFQNNGVVDDSQLPKDRFSAERLKGVDSTLKIQPAKLEDSAVYLCASSLAGRGSYNEQFFGPGTRLTVL.

The CDR3 reads CASSKTATGGRETQYF. The CDR3 nucleotides are TGTGCCAGCAGCAAAACCGCTACAGGGGGCAGGGAGACCCAGTACTTC. The gene calls are TRBV9 and TRBJ2-5, with 9 bases lining up with TRBD1. CDR3 length: 16 amino acids. J lost 5 bases, V lost 4 bases, and 12 bases had no gene match. CDR1 SGDLS and CDR2 YYNGEE come from the germline V gene.

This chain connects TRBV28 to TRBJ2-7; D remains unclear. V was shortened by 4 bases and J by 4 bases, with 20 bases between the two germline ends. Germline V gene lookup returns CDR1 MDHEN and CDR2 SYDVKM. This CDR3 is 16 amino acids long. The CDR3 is CASSSTRHAAGYEQYF. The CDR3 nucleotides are TGTGCCAGCAGTTCAACCCGACACGCCGCTGGGTACGAGCAGTACTTC.

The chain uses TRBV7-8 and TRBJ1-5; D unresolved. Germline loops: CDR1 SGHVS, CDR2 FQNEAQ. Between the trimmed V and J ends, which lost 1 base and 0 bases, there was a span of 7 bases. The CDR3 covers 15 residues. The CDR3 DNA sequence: TGTGCCAGCAGCTTAGACGGGTATAGCAATCAGCCCCAGCATTTT. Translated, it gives CASSLDGYSNQPQHF.

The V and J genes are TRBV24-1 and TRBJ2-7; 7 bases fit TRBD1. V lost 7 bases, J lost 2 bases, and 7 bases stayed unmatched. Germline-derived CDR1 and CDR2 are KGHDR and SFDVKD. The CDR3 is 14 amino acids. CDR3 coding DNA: TGTGCCACCAGAAAGACAGGGATTCCCTACGAGCAGTACTTC. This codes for CATRKTGIPYEQYF.

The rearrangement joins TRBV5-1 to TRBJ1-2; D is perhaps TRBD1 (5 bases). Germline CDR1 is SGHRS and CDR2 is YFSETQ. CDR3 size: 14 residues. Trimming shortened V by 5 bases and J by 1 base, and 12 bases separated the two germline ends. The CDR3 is CASSLDDSNYGYTF. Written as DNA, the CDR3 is TGCGCCAGCAGTCTTGACGACAGTAACTATGGCTACACCTTC.

DNA of the CDR3: TGTGCCAGTCGGGAGGGGGTGTATCAGCCCCAGCATTTT. Translation gives CASREGVYQPQHF. The J gene is TRBJ1-5, the V gene TRBV12-3 or TRBV12-4; weak D call: TRBD1 (6 bases). The CDR3 runs 13 residues. V shed 9 bases and J shed 5 bases, with 14 bases lying between them.

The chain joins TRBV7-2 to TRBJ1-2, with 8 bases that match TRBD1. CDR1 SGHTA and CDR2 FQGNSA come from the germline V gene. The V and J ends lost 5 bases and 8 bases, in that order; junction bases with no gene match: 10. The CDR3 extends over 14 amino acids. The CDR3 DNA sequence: TGTGCCAGCAGCCCAAGCCGACAGGGGCGAGGCTACACCTTC. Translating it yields CASSPSRQGRGYTF. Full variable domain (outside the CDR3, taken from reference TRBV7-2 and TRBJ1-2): GAGVSQSPSNKVTEKGKDVELRCDPISGHTALYWYRQSLGQGLEFLIYFQGNSAPDKSGLPSDRFSAERTGGSVSTLTIQRTQQEDSAVYLCASSPSRQGRGYTFGSGTRLTVV.